Following are 8 T cell receptor beta chains from one sample sequenced in a study of T cell clonotyping in hematopoietic cell transplantation. Produced via immunoSEQ multiplex PCR; TCRdb's table is partial and in-frame only. Seen here are roughly 1,900 clones, 85% to 95% observed once, and the top ten hold more than 10%. The sample here was peripheral blood mononuclear cells, taken 30 days after allogeneic stem cell transplant. These receptors came from a female patient in her fifties who had an allogeneic stem cell transplant from a related donor, so the T cells may come from the graft donor. Some clones in this sample may be carry-over from other donors' samples.

The rearrangement uses TRBV11-2 and TRBJ2-5; D uncertain. Matching the DNA end better, TRBJ2-7 makes the J call doubtful. CDR1 SGHAT and CDR2 FQNNGV come from the germline V gene. The CDR3 consists of 12 residues. The CDR3 region is CASSLTSVEQYF. In DNA, the CDR3 is TGTGCCAGCAGCTTAACTTCCGTCGAGCAGTACTTC.

This sequence joins TRBV5-1 and TRBJ2-7; maybe TRBD2 (6 bases). Trimming removed 3 bases from V and 3 bases from J, with 16 bases in between. CDR1 and CDR2 (germline): SGHRS, YFSETQ. The CDR3 covers 15 residues. The CDR3 nucleotides are TGCGCCAGCAGCTCGGGACTCCTACAGAACTACGAGCAGTACTTC. Translation gives CASSSGLLQNYEQYF.

The V gene is TRBV10-2, the J gene TRBJ1-2, with TRBD1 as a possible D gene (5 bases). Germline CDR1 WSHSY, CDR2 SAAADI. V gave up 6 bases and J gave up 2 bases, with 7 bases separating them. The CDR3 is 12 residues long. CDR3 coding DNA: TGCGCCAGCAGCCCAGGGAACTATGGCTACACCTTC. Residues: CASSPGNYGYTF.

The chain has TRBV28 and TRBJ1-3; 7 bases are a match to TRBD1. CDR1 MDHEN and CDR2 SYDVKM come from the germline V gene. The CDR3 covers 16 residues. With V trimmed by 6 bases and J by 0 bases, 8 bases remained unmatched. CDR3 in DNA: TGTGCCAGCAGCCCGACAGGGAGCAACTCTGGAAACACCATATATTTT. This encodes CASSPTGSNSGNTIYF.

The J gene is TRBJ1-5, the V gene TRBV2, with D possibly TRBD1 on 5 matching bases. This CDR3 spans 15 amino acids. CDR1 is SNHLY and CDR2 is FYNNEI in the germline V gene. V shed 0 bases and J shed 2 bases, with 8 bases lying between them. DNA of the CDR3: TGTGCCAGCAGTGAAGCGTGGGGGGGCAATCAGCCCCAGCATTTT. This sequence encodes CASSEAWGGNQPQHF. Full variable domain (rest looked up from reference TRBV2 and TRBJ1-5): EPEVTQTPSHQVTQMGQEVILRCVPISNHLYFYWYRQILGQKVEFLVSFYNNEISEKSEIFDDQFSVERPDGSNFTLKIRSTKLEDSAMYFCASSEAWGGNQPQHFGDGTRLSIL.

A single count supports this clone. The chain is built from TRBV30 and TRBJ1-5; 8 positions match TRBD1. V trimming: 2 bases; J trimming: 5 bases; junction bases outside the gene matches: 5. CDR1 is GTSNPN and CDR2 is SVGIG in the germline V gene (reference sequence). The CDR3 contains 14 residues. CDR3 in DNA: TGTGCCTGGAGTAGCGGACAGGGAGATCAGCCCCAGCATTTT. The encoded protein is CAWSSGQGDQPQHF.

This clone was seen a single time. The chain couples TRBV7-7 to TRBJ1-4; 7 bases are shared with TRBD1. Germline CDR1 is SSHAT and CDR2 is FNYEAQ (reference sequence). The CDR3 sequence is 15 residues long. Losses at the gene ends were 5 bases for V and 4 bases for J; bases not matched to a gene: 7. This CDR3 is CASSAHRGYNEKLFF. CDR3 nucleotide sequence: TGTGCCAGCAGCGCGCACAGGGGCTATAATGAAAAACTGTTTTTT.

CDR3 nucleotides: TGCGCCAGCAGCTTGGTAACAGGAATGAACACTGAAGCTTTCTTT. Amino acids: CASSLVTGMNTEAFF. The chain employs TRBV5-1 and TRBJ1-1, with a possible D match to TRBD1 (5 bases). V was cut by 0 bases and J by 0 bases, with 9 bases left in between. This CDR3 region has 15 residues. In germline, CDR1 is SGHRS, CDR2 YFSETQ. The full variable domain, with the rest looked up from reference TRBV5-1 and TRBJ1-1, is KAGVTQTPRYLIKTRGQQVTLSCSPISGHRSVSWYQQTPGQGLQFLFEYFSETQRNKGNFPGRFSGRQFSNSRSEMNVSTLELGDSALYLCASSLVTGMNTEAFFGQGTRLTVV.